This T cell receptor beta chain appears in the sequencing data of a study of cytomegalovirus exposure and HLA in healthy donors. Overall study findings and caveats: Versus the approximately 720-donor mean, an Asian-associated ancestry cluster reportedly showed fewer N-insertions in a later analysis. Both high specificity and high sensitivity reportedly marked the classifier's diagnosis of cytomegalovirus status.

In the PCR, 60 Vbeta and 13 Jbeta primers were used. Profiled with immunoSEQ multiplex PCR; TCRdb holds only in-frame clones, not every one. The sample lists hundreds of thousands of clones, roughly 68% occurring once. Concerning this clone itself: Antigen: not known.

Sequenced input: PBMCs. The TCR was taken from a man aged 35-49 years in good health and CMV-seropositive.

The CDR3 DNA reads TGTGCCAGCAGCTTTAGCGGGGGGGCCTTTAATGAGCAGTTCTTC. This encodes CASSFSGGAFNEQFF. This chain uses TRBV7-2 with TRBJ2-1; 11 bases are shared with TRBD2. Germline V lookup: CDR1 SGHTA, CDR2 FQGNSA. This CDR3 is 15 amino acids long. V shed 3 bases, J shed 7 bases, and the junction held 5 bases outside the gene matches.